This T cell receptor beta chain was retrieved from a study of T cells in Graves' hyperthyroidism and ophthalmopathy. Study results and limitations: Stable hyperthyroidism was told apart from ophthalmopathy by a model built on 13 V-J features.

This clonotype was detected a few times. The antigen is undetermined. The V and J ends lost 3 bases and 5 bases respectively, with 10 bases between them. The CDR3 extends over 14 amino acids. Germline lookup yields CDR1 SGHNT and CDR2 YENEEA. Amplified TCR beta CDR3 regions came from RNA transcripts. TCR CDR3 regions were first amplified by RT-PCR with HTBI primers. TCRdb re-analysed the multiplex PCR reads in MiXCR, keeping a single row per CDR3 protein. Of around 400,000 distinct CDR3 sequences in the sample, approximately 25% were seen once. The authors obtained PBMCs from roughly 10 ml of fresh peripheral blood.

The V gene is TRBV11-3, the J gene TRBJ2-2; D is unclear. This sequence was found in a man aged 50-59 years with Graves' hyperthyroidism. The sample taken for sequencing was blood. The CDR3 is CASSFMGNTGELFF. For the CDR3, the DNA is TGTGCCAGCAGCTTCATGGGGAATACCGGGGAGCTGTTTTTT.